The present entry profiles one T cell receptor (beta chain) with its context. Its antigen is not identified. Healthy donors had no documented immune events, such as infections, while sampled. The source of the sample is a study of identifying expanded T cells in peripheral blood. The table came from immunoSEQ multiplex PCR; TCRdb's copy has only in-frame clones and leaves some out. The sample lists 60,000 or so clones, around 81% occurring once. Study-level findings and limits: Technical replicates showed about 1.2 changed clones; two weeks about 16.4; four weeks 19. Approximately two-week clone count variance significantly increased as total template count grew.

Trimming removed 10 bases from V and 3 bases from J; junction bases left unmatched: 4. This CDR3 spans 12 amino acids. Germline V lookup: CDR1 WSHSY, CDR2 SAAADI. The sequence derives from a person aged 18 to 70 in good health. The sample taken for sequencing was blood. The chain joins TRBV10-2 to TRBJ2-5; TRBD2 matches at 8 bases. Here the CDR3 DNA reads TGCGCCACGGGACTAGTGGAAGAGACCCAGTACTTC. Protein product: CATGLVEETQYF.